This is a list of T cell receptor beta chains from one sample in a study of spatial heterogeneity in lung cancer. Each CDR3 protein gets one entry after TCRdb re-called the 5' RACE reads with MiXCR. The table includes about 35,000 distinct CDR3 sequences, under 4% detected once. Material: normal lung tissue next to the tumor, obtained at surgery. The receptors come from a male donor with early-stage non-small cell lung cancer. CDR3s include the opening cysteine and the closing phenylalanine or tryptophan. Fields, in order: J gene, V gene, D gene, clone size, CDR3 protein, CDR3 DNA. The D gene is left open where the match is weak. Clone size appears in some rows only: once, few, many, or a class for an expanded clone.

j_gene: TRBJ2-6; v_gene: TRBV2; d_gene: -; abundance: many; CDR3aa: CASSPMRTVGANVLTF; CDR3nt: TGTGCCAGCAGCCCCATGAGGACCGTTGGGGCCAACGTCCTGACTTTC
j_gene: TRBJ2-1; v_gene: TRBV6-5; d_gene: -; abundance: many; CDR3aa: CASIGSWGNEQFF; CDR3nt: TGTGCCAGCATCGGGAGTTGGGGCAATGAGCAGTTCTTC
j_gene: TRBJ2-2; v_gene: TRBV12-3/TRBV12-4; d_gene: TRBD2; abundance: many; CDR3aa: CASSLASGAGELFF; CDR3nt: TGTGCCAGCAGTTTAGCTAGCGGGGCCGGGGAGCTGTTTTTT
j_gene: TRBJ1-6; v_gene: TRBV9; d_gene: TRBD1; abundance: many; CDR3aa: CASSVGTGGNSPLHF; CDR3nt: TGTGCCAGCAGCGTAGGGACAGGGGGTAATTCACCCCTCCACTTT
j_gene: TRBJ2-1; v_gene: TRBV6-5; d_gene: -; abundance: -; CDR3aa: CASSYGGNEQFF; CDR3nt: TGTGCCAGCAGTTACGGGGGCAATGAGCAGTTCTTC
j_gene: TRBJ2-7; v_gene: TRBV28; d_gene: -; abundance: many; CDR3aa: CASVPAGGQSSYEQYF; CDR3nt: TGTGCCAGCGTACCAGCCGGGGGACAGAGCTCCTACGAGCAGTACTTC
j_gene: TRBJ2-5; v_gene: TRBV27; d_gene: -; abundance: many; CDR3aa: CASRRRDGLQETQYF; CDR3nt: TGTGCCAGCAGACGCCGGGACGGCCTGCAAGAGACCCAGTACTTC
j_gene: TRBJ1-5; v_gene: TRBV7-8; d_gene: -; abundance: many; CDR3aa: CASSLGAVQGNQPQHF; CDR3nt: TGTGCCAGCAGCTTAGGGGCGGTGCAGGGCAATCAGCCCCAGCATTTT
j_gene: TRBJ2-2; v_gene: TRBV3-1; d_gene: -; abundance: -; CDR3aa: CASSEFGGANTGELFF; CDR3nt: TGTGCCAGCAGTGAATTCGGGGGCGCGAACACCGGGGAGCTGTTTTTT
j_gene: TRBJ2-7; v_gene: TRBV18; d_gene: -; abundance: many; CDR3aa: CASSLQGSLYF; CDR3nt: TGTGCCAGCTCCCTACAGGGAAGTTTGTACTTC
j_gene: TRBJ1-5; v_gene: TRBV24-1; d_gene: -; abundance: many; CDR3aa: CATRGRSNQPQHF; CDR3nt: TGTGCCACCCGCGGACGAAGCAATCAGCCCCAGCATTTT
j_gene: TRBJ2-1; v_gene: TRBV5-1; d_gene: TRBD2; abundance: many; CDR3aa: CASSLAVAGGPGEQFF; CDR3nt: TGCGCCAGCAGCTTGGCCGTAGCGGGAGGGCCTGGTGAGCAGTTCTTC
j_gene: TRBJ1-5; v_gene: TRBV6-6; d_gene: -; abundance: many; CDR3aa: CASGVVGRNQPQHF; CDR3nt: TGTGCCAGCGGAGTAGTCGGGCGCAATCAGCCCCAGCATTTT
j_gene: TRBJ1-4; v_gene: TRBV12-3/TRBV12-4; d_gene: -; abundance: many; CDR3aa: CASSLSSAPEKLFF; CDR3nt: TGTGCCAGCAGTTTATCCTCGGCTCCTGAAAAACTGTTTTTT
j_gene: TRBJ1-5; v_gene: TRBV29-1; d_gene: TRBD1; abundance: many; CDR3aa: CSVERGGTGGHQPQHF; CDR3nt: TGCAGCGTTGAGCGCGGCGGGACAGGGGGCCATCAGCCCCAGCATTTT
j_gene: TRBJ1-4; v_gene: TRBV4-3; d_gene: TRBD1; abundance: many; CDR3aa: CASSHDAGGNEKLFF; CDR3nt: TGCGCCAGCAGCCACGATGCAGGGGGTAATGAAAAACTGTTTTTT
j_gene: TRBJ2-6; v_gene: TRBV6-2/TRBV6-3; d_gene: -; abundance: many; CDR3aa: CASSDPQGFSGANVLTF; CDR3nt: TGTGCCAGCAGTGACCCCCAGGGCTTCTCTGGGGCCAACGTCCTGACTTTC
j_gene: TRBJ1-4; v_gene: TRBV9; d_gene: -; abundance: many; CDR3aa: CASSVTGTWGEKLFF; CDR3nt: TGTGCCAGCAGCGTCACCGGGACCTGGGGTGAAAAACTGTTTTTT
j_gene: TRBJ1-5; v_gene: TRBV20-1; d_gene: -; abundance: many; CDR3aa: CSARGPGQPQHF; CDR3nt: TGCAGTGCTAGGGGCCCAGGTCAGCCCCAGCATTTT
j_gene: TRBJ2-7; v_gene: TRBV6-5; d_gene: -; abundance: many; CDR3aa: CASSPRFRADEQYF; CDR3nt: TGTGCCAGCAGTCCCAGATTTCGGGCCGATGAGCAGTACTTC
j_gene: TRBJ2-3; v_gene: TRBV7-9; d_gene: -; abundance: many; CDR3aa: CASSPFGDTQYF; CDR3nt: TGTGCCAGCAGCCCTTTTGGAGATACGCAGTATTTT
j_gene: TRBJ1-5; v_gene: TRBV5-1; d_gene: -; abundance: many; CDR3aa: CASSLEVDQPQHF; CDR3nt: TGCGCCAGCAGCTTGGAGGTCGATCAGCCCCAGCATTTT